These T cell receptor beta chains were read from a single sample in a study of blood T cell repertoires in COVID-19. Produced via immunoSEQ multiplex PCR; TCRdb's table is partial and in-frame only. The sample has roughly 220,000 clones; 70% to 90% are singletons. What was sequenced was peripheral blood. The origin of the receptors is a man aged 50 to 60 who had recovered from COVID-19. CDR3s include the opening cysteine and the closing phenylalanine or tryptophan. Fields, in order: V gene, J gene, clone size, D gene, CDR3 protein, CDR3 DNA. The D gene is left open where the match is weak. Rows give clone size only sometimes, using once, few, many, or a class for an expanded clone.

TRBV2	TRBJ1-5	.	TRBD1	CASWGQGHQPQHF	TGTGCCAGTTGGGGACAGGGTCATCAGCCCCAGCATTTT
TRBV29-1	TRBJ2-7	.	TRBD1	CSVSADRGPYEQYF	TGCAGCGTTTCCGCGGACAGGGGGCCGTACGAGCAGTACTTC
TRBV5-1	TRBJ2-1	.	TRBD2	CASRPTSGSSYNEQFF	TGCGCCAGCAGACCCACTAGCGGGAGCTCCTACAATGAGCAGTTCTTC
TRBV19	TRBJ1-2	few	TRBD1	CASRPDRDYGYTF	TGTGCCAGTAGACCCGACAGGGACTATGGCTACACCTTC
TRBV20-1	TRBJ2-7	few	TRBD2	CSASGRSEQYF	TGCAGTGCTAGCGGGAGGAGCGAGCAGTACTTC
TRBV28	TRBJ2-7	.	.	CASSSTRAYEQYF	TGTGCCAGCAGTTCGACGAGGGCCTACGAGCAGTACTTC
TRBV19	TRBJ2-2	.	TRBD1	CASSILPGTGYPGELFF	TGTGCCAGTAGTATTTTACCCGGGACAGGGTACCCCGGGGAGCTGTTTTTT
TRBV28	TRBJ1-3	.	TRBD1	CAIWDRGSGNTIYF	TGTGCCATCTGGGACAGGGGCTCTGGAAACACCATATATTTT
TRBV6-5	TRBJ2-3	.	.	CASSRGESTDTQYF	TGTGCCAGCAGCAGGGGCGAGAGCACAGATACGCAGTATTTT
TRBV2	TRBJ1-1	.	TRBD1	CASSEGQGGRNTEAFF	TGTGCCAGCAGTGAAGGACAGGGGGGTAGGAACACTGAAGCTTTCTTT
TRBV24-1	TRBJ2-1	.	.	CATSLGLEQFF	TGTGCCACCAGTTTAGGACTTGAGCAGTTCTTC
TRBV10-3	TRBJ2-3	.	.	CAISESGLSTDTQYF	TGTGCCATCAGTGAGTCGGGACTGAGCACAGATACGCAGTATTTT
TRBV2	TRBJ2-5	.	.	CASSAQQGIETQYF	TGTGCCAGCAGTGCACAACAGGGTATTGAGACCCAGTACTTC
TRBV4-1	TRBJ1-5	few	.	CASSPTGGSQPQHF	TGCGCCAGCAGCCCCACCGGGGGGAGTCAGCCCCAGCATTTT
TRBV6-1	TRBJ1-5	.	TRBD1	CASSRTGDQPQHF	TGTGCCAGCAGTCGGACAGGGGATCAGCCCCAGCATTTT
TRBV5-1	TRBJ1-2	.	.	CASSLNQGNHYGYTF	TGCGCCAGCAGCTTGAATCAGGGGAATCACTATGGCTACACCTTC
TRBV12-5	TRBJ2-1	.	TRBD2	CASGSGRGRYFF	TGTGCTAGTGGTAGCGGGAGGGGACGGTACTTCTTC
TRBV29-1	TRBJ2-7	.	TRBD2	CSVSGSVDEQYF	TGCAGCGTTAGCGGGAGTGTCGACGAGCAGTACTTC
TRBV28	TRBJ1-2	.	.	CASSPQSGYTF	TGTGCCAGCAGTCCACAGAGCGGCTACACCTTC
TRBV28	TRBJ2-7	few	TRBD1	CASSGRTGGAYEQYF	TGTGCCAGCAGTGGTCGGACAGGGGGTGCCTACGAGCAGTACTTC
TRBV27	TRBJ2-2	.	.	CASRQQGLTGELFF	TGTGCCAGCAGGCAACAGGGCCTGACCGGGGAGCTGTTTTTT
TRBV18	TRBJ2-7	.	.	CASSSQGGGYEQYF	TGTGCCAGCTCATCACAGGGAGGGGGTTACGAGCAGTACTTC
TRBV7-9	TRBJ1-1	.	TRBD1	CASSLRQGNTEAFF	TGTGCCAGCAGCTTAAGACAGGGGAACACTGAAGCTTTCTTT
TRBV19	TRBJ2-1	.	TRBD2	CASSIRAGGRYNEQFF	TGTGCCAGTAGTATCAGGGCGGGAGGTCGCTACAATGAGCAGTTCTTC
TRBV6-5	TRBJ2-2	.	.	CASGVGEAGELFF	TGTGCCAGCGGCGTGGGAGAGGCCGGGGAGCTGTTTTTT
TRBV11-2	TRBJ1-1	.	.	CASSSDLSTEAFF	TGTGCCAGCAGCTCAGACTTGAGCACTGAAGCTTTCTTT
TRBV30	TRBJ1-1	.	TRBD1	CAWRRQGNTEAFF	TGTGCCTGGAGGAGACAGGGGAACACTGAAGCTTTCTTT